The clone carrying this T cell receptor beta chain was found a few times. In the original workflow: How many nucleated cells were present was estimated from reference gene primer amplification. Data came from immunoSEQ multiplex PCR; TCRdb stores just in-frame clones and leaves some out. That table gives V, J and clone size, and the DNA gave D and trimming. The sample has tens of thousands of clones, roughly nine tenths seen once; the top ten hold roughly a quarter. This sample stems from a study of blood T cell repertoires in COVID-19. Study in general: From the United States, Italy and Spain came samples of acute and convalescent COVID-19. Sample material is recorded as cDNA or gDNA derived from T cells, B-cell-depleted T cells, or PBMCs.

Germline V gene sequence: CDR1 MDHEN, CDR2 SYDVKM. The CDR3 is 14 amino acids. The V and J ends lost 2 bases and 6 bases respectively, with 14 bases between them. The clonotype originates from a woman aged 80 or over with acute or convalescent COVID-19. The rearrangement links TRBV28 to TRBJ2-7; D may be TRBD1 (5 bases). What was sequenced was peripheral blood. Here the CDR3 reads CASSLRGIPREQYV. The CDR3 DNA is TGTGCCAGCAGTTTAAGGGGCATCCCCCGCGAGCAGTACGTC.